This T cell receptor beta chain was sequenced during a study of OX40 agonist ivuxolimab in advanced cancers. TCRdb keeps only in-frame clones here, not all; method: immunoSEQ multiplex PCR. This table has under 25,000 clones, 78% appearing once. The CDR3 has 13 residues. V was shortened by 2 bases and J by 2 bases, with 7 bases between the two germline ends. Per germline, CDR1 SGHDT and CDR2 YYEEEE. The chain combines TRBV5-6 with TRBJ1-2; weak D call: TRBD1 (5 bases). The source material was CD4+ or CD8+ T cells sorted from blood, sampled in a trial of the OX40 agonist ivuxolimab. The receptor was derived from an adult with an advanced solid tumor such as melanoma, head and neck, liver or kidney cancer. In DNA form, the CDR3 reads TGTGCCAGCAGCTTTTGGGGGAACTATGGCTACACCTTC. Protein product: CASSFWGNYGYTF.